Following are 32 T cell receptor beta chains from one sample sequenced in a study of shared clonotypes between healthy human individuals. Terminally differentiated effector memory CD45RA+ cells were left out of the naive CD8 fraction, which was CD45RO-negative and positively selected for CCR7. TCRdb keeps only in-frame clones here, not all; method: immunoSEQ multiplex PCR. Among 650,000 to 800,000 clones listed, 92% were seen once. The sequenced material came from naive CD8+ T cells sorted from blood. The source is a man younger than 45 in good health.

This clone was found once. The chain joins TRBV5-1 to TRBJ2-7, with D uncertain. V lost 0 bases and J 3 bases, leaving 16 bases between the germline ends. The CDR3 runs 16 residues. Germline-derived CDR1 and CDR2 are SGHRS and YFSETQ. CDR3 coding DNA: TGCGCCAGCAGCTTGGGAGCTTCCAGGAGCCTCTACGAGCAGTACTTC. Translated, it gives CASSLGASRSLYEQYF.

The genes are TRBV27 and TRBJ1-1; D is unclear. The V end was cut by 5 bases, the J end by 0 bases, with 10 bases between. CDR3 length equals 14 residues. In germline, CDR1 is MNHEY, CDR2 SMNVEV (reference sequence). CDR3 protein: CASSQARMNTEAFF. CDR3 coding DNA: TGTGCCAGCAGTCAGGCGAGAATGAACACTGAAGCTTTCTTT.

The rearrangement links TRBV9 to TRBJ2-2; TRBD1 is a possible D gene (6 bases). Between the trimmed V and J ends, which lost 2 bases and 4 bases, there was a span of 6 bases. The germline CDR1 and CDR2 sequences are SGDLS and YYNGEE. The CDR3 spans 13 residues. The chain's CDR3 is CASSVRGTGELFF. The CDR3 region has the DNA TGTGCCAGCAGCGTCAGGGGCACCGGGGAGCTGTTTTTT.

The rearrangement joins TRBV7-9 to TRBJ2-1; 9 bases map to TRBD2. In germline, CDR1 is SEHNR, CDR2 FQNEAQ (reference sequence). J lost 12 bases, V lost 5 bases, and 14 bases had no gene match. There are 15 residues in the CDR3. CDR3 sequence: CASSQEDSGRSRQFF. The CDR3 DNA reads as TGTGCCAGCAGCCAGGAGGATAGCGGGAGATCGAGGCAGTTCTTC. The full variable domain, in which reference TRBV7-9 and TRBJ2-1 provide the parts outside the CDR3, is DTGVSQNPRHKITKRGQNVTFRCDPISEHNRLYWYRQTLGQGPEFLTYFQNEAQLEKSRLLSDRFSAERPKGSFSTLEIQRTEQGDSAMYLCASSQEDSGRSRQFFGPGTRLTVL.

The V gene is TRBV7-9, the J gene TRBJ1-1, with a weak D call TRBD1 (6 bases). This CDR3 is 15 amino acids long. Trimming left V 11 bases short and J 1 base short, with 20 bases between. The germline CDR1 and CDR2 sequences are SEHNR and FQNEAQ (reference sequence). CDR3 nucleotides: TGTGCCGTCAGAGATAGTAGGGGGTGGAACACTGAAGCTTTCTTT. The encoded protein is CAVRDSRGWNTEAFF.

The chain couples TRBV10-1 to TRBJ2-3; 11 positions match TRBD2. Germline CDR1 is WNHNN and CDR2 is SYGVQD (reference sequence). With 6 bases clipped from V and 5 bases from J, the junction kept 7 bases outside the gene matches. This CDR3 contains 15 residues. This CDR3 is CASSDTSGSIDTQYF. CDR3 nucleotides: TGCGCCAGCAGCGATACTAGCGGGAGTATAGATACGCAGTATTTT.

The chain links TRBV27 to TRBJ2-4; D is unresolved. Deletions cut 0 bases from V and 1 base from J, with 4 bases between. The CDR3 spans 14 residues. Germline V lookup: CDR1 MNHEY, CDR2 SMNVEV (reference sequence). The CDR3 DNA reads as TGTGCCAGCAGTTTATCTCGGGCCAAAAACATTCAGTACTTC. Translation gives CASSLSRAKNIQYF.

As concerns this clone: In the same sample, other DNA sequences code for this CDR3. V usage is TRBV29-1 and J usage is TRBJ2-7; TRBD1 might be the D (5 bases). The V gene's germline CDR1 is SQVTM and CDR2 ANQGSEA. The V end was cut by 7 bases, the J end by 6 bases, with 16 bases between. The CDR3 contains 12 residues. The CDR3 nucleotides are TGCAGCGCTAGGGGATCCTCGCCCGAGCAGTACTTC. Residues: CSARGSSPEQYF.

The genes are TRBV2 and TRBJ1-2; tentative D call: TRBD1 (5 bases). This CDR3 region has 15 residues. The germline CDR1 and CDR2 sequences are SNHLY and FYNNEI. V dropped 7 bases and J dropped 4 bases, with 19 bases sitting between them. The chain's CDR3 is CASTPTAGGGYGYTF. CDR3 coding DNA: TGTGCCAGCACCCCCACGGCAGGTGGGGGCTATGGCTACACCTTC.

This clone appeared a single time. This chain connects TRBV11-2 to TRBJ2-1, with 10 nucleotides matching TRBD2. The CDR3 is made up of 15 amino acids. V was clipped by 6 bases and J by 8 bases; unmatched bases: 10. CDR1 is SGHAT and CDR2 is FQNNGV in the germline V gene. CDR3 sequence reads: CASSWTSGTIDEQFF. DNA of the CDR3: TGTGCCAGCAGTTGGACTAGCGGTACTATAGATGAGCAGTTCTTC. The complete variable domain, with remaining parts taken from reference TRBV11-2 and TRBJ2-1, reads EAGVAQSPRYKIIEKRQSVAFWCNPISGHATLYWYQQILGQGPKLLIQFQNNGVVDDSQLPKDRFSAERLKGVDSTLKIQPAKLEDSAVYLCASSWTSGTIDEQFFGPGTRLTVL.

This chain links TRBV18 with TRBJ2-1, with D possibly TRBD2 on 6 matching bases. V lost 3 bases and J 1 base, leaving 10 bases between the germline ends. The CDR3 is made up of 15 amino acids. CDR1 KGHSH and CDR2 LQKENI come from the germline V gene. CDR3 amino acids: CASSPGAGSYNEQFF. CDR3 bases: TGTGCCAGCTCACCCGGTGCGGGGTCCTACAATGAGCAGTTCTTC.

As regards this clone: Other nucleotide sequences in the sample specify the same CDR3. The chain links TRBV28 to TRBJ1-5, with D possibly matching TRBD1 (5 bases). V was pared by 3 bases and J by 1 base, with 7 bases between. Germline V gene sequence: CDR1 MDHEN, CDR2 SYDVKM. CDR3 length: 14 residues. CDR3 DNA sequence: TGTGCCAGCAGTTTCAGACAGAGCAATCAGCCCCAGCATTTT. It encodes CASSFRQSNQPQHF.

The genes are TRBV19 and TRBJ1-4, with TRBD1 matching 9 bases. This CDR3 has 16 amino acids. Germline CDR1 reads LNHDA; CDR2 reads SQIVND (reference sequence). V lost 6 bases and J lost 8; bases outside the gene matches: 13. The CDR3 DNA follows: TGTGCCAGTAGCCCAACAAGCGCCGGGACAGGGGAAAAACTGTTTTTT. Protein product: CASSPTSAGTGEKLFF.

The CDR3 reads CASSRIPRTSDMSYEQYF. CDR3 DNA: TGTGCCAGCAGCCGAATCCCACGGACTAGCGACATGTCCTACGAGCAGTACTTC. V gene TRBV13 combines with J gene TRBJ2-7; 9 positions match TRBD2. Germline loops: CDR1 PRHDT, CDR2 FYEKMQ (reference sequence). This CDR3 is built from 18 residues. With 5 bases clipped from V and 1 base from J, the junction kept 15 bases outside the gene matches. Supplemented by reference TRBV13 and TRBJ2-7, the full variable domain reads AAGVIQSPRHLIKEKRETATLKCYPIPRHDTVYWYQQGPGQDPQFLISFYEKMQSDKGSIPDRFSAQQFSDYHSELNMSSLELGDSALYFCASSRIPRTSDMSYEQYFGPGTRLTVT.

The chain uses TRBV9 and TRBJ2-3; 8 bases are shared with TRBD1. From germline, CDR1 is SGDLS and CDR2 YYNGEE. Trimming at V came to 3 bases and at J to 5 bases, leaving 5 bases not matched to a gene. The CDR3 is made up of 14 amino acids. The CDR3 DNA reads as TGTGCCAGCAGCGCTAGACAGGGGCAAGATACGCAGTATTTT. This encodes CASSARQGQDTQYF.

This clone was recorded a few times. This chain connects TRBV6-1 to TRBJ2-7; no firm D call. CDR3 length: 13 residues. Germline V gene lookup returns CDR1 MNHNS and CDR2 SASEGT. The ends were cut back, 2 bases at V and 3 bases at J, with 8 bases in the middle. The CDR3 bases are TGTGCCAGCAGTGAACTACAGCACTACGAGCAGTACTTC. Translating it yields CASSELQHYEQYF.

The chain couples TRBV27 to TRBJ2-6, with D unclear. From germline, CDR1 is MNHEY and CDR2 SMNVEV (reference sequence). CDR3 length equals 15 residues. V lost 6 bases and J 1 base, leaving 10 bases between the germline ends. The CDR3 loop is CASRPVESGANVLTF. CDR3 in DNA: TGTGCCAGCAGACCGGTCGAATCTGGGGCCAACGTCCTGACTTTC. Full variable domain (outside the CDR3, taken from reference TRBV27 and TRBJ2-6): EAQVTQNPRYLITVTGKKLTVTCSQNMNHEYMSWYRQDPGLGLRQIYYSMNVEVTDKGDVPEGYKVSRKEKRNFPLILESPSPNQTSLYFCASRPVESGANVLTFGAGSRLTVL.

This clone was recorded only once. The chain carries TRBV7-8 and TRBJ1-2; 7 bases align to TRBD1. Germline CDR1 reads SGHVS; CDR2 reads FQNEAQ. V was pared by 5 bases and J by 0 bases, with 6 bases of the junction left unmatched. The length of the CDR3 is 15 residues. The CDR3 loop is CASSLRQGANYGYTF. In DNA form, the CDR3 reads TGTGCCAGCAGCCTACGACAGGGCGCTAACTATGGCTACACCTTC.

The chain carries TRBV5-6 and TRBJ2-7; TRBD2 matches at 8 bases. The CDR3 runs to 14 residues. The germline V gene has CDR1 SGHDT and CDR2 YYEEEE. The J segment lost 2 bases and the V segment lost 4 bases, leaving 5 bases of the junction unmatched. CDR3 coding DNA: TGTGCCAGCAGCCTCTGGACTAGCCCCTACGAGCAGTACTTC. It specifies CASSLWTSPYEQYF.

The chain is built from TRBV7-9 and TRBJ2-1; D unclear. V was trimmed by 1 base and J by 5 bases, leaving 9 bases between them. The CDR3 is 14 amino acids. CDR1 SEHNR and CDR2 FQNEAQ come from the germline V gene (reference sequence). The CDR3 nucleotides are TGTGCCAGCAGCTTAGTGGGCTTCCACAATGAGCAGTTCTTC. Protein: CASSLVGFHNEQFF.

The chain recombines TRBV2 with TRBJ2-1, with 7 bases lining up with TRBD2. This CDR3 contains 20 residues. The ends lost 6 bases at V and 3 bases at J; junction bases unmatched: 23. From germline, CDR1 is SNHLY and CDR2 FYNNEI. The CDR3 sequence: CASSGQAGNSLKQGYNEQFF. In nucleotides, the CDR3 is TGTGCCAGCAGCGGGCAAGCGGGAAACTCCCTCAAGCAAGGCTACAATGAGCAGTTCTTC.

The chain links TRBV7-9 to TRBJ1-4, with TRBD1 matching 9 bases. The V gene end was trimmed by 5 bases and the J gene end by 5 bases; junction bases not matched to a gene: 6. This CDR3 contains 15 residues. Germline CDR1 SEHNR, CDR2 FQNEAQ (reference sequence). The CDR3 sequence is CASSEGQGMNEKLFF. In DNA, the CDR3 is TGTGCCAGCAGCGAAGGACAGGGGATGAATGAAAAACTGTTTTTT.

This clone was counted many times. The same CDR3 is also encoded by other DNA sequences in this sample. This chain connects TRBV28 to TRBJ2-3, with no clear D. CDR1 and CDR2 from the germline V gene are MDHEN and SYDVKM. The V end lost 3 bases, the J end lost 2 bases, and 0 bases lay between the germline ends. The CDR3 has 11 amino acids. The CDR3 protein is CASSFTDTQYF. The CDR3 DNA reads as TGTGCCAGCAGTTTCACAGATACGCAGTATTTT.

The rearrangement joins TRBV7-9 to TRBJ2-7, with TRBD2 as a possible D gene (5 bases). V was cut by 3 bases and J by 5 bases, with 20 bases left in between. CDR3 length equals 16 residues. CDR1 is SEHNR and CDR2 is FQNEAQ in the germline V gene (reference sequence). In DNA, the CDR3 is TGTGCCAGCAGCTTTACTTCTGGTGGGAGTCCCCACGAGCAGTACTTC. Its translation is CASSFTSGGSPHEQYF.

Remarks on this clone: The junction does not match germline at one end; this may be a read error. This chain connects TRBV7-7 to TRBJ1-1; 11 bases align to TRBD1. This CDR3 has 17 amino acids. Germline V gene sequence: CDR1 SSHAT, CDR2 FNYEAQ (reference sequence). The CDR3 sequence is CASSSGTGGARNTEAFF. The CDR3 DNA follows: TGTGCTAGCAGCTCCGGGACAGGGGGGGCCAGGAACACTGAAGCTTTCTTT.

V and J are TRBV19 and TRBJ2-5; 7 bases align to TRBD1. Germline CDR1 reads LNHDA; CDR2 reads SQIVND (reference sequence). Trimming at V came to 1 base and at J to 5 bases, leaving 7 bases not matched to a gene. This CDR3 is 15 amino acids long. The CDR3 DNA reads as TGTGCCAGTAGTATAGGAGGGGGCCTCGCTGAGACCCAGTACTTC. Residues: CASSIGGGLAETQYF.

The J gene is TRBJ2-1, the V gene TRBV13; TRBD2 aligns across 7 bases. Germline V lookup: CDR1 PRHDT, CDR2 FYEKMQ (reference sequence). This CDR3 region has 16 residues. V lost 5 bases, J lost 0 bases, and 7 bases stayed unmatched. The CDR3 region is CASSLLRGSSYNEQFF. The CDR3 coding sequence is TGTGCCAGCAGCCTCTTGCGGGGGAGCTCCTACAATGAGCAGTTCTTC.

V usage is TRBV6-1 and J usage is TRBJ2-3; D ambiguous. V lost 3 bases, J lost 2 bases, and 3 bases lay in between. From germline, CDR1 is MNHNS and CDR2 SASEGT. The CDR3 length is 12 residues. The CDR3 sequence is CASSEVTDTQYF. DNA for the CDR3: TGTGCCAGCAGTGAGGTCACAGATACGCAGTATTTT.

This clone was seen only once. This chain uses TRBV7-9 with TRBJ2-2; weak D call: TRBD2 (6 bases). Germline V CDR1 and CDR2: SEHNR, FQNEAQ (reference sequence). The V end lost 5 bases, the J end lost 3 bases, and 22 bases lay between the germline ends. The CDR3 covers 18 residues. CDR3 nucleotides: TGTGCCAGCAGCCCCACCGATCCGGGACTGCGGGACACCGGGGAGCTGTTTTTT. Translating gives CASSPTDPGLRDTGELFF.

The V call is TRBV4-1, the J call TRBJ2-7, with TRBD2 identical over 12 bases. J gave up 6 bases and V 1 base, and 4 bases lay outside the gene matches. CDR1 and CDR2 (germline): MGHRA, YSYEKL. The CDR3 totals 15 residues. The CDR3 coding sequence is TGCGCCAGCAGCCAAGGTCGGACTAGCGGGACCGAGCAGTACTTC. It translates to CASSQGRTSGTEQYF.

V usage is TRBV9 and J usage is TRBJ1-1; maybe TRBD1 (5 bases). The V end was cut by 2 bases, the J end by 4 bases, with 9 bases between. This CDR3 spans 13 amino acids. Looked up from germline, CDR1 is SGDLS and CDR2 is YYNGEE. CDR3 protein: CASSVGGTTEAFF. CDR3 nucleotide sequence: TGTGCCAGCAGCGTTGGGGGGACCACTGAAGCTTTCTTT.

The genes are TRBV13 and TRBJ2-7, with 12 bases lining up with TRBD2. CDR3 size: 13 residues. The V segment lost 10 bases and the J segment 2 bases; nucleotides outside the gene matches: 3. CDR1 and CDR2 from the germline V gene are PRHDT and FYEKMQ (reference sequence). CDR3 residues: CATSSGRAYEQYF. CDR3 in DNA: TGTGCCACCTCTAGCGGGAGGGCCTACGAGCAGTACTTC.